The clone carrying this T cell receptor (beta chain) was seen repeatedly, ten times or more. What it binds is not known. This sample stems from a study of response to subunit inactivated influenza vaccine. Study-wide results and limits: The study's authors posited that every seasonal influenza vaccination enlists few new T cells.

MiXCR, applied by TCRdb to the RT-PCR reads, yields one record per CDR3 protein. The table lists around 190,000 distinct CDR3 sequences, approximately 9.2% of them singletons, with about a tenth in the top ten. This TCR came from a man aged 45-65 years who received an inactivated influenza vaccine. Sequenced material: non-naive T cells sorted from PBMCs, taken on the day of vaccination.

DNA of the CDR3: TGCGCCAGCAGTGACGAGGGGTACGAGCAGTACTTC. It encodes CASSDEGYEQYF. The chain links TRBV10-2 to TRBJ2-7; D may be TRBD1 or TRBD2 (5 bases each). V lost 3 bases to trimming and J lost 4 bases, with 7 bases between them. This CDR3 is 12 amino acids long. Germline V gene data show CDR1 as WSHSY and CDR2 as SAAADI.